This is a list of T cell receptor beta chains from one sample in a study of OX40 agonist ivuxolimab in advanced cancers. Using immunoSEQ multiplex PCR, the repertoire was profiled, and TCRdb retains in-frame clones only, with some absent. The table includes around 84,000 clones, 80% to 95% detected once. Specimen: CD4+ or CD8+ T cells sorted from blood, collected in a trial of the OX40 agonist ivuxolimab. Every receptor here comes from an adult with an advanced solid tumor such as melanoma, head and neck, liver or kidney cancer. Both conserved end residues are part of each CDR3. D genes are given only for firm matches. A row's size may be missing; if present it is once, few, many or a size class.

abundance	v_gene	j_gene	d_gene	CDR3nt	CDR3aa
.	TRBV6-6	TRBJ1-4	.	TGTGCCAGCAGTTACGAGGTCCATAATGAAAAACTGTTTTTT	CASSYEVHNEKLFF
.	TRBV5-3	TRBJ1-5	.	TGTGCCAGAAGCTTGGATAGGTATGGCAATCAGCCCCAGCATTTT	CARSLDRYGNQPQHF
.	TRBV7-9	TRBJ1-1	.	TGTGCCAGCAGCTTTCCTACGAACACTGAAGCTTTCTTT	CASSFPTNTEAFF
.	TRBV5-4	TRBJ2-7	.	TGTGCCAGCAGCCACAGACAGGACTACGAGCAGTACTTC	CASSHRQDYEQYF
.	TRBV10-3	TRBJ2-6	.	TGTGCCATCGGGAACAAACTCTCTGGGGCCAACGTCCTGACTTTC	CAIGNKLSGANVLTF
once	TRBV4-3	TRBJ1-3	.	TGCGCCAGCAGCCAAGTCCCGGGGACTGGAAACACCATATATTTT	CASSQVPGTGNTIYF
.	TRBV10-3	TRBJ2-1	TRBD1	TGTGCCATCAGTGAGTCAGTTGGGGCAGGGGGCTACAATGAGCAGTTCTTC	CAISESVGAGGYNEQFF
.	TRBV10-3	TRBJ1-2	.	TGTGCCATCAGTGATAACTCGAACTATGGCTACACCTTC	CAISDNSNYGYTF
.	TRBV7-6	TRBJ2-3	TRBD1	TGTGCCAGCGCTCCTGGGCCAGGGGGAATAGATACGCAGTATTTT	CASAPGPGGIDTQYF
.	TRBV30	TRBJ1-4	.	TGTGCCTTCAGGGCAACTAATGAAAAACTGTTTTTT	CAFRATNEKLFF
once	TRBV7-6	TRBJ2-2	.	TGTGCCAGCAGCTTAGGGCGGCCCAGGGACACCGGGGAGCTGTTTTTT	CASSLGRPRDTGELFF
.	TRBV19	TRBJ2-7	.	TGTGCCAGTAGTCTGAAGAGCGACTCCTACGAGCAGTACTTC	CASSLKSDSYEQYF
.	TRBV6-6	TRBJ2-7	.	TGTGCCAGCAAAATCTCCGGCTGGGACGGCTACGAGCAGTACTTC	CASKISGWDGYEQYF
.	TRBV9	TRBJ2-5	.	TGTGCCAGCAGCGTAGCGGACAGTCTCCAAGAGACCCAGTACTTC	CASSVADSLQETQYF
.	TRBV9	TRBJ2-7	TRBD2	TGTGCCAGCAGCTACAGCGGGGGGTCCTCCTACGAGCAGTACTTC	CASSYSGGSSYEQYF
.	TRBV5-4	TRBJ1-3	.	TGTGCCAGCAGCTTGTCAGGGGCTGGAAACACCATATATTTT	CASSLSGAGNTIYF